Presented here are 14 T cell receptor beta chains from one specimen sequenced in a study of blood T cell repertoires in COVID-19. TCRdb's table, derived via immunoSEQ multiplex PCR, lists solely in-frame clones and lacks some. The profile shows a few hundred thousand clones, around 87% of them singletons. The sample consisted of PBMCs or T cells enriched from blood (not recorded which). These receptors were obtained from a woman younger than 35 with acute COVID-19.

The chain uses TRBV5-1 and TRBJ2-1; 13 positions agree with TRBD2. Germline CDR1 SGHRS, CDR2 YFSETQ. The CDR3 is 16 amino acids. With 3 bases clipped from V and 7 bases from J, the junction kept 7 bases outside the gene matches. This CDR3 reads CASSSKQGLAGNEQFF. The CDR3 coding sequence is TGCGCCAGCAGCTCAAAACAGGGACTAGCGGGGAATGAGCAGTTCTTC. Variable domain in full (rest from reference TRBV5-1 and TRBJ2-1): KAGVTQTPRYLIKTRGQQVTLSCSPISGHRSVSWYQQTPGQGLQFLFEYFSETQRNKGNFPGRFSGRQFSNSRSEMNVSTLELGDSALYLCASSSKQGLAGNEQFFGPGTRLTVL.

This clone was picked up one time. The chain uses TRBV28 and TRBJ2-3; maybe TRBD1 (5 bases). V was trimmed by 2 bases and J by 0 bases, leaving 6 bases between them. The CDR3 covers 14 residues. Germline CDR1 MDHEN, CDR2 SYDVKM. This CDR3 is CASSLPGSTDTQYF. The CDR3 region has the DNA TGTGCCAGCAGTTTACCAGGGAGCACAGATACGCAGTATTTT. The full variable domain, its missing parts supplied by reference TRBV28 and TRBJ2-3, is DVKVTQSSRYLVKRTGEKVFLECVQDMDHENMFWYRQDPGLGLRLIYFSYDVKMKEKGDIPEGYSVSREKKERFSLILESASTNQTSMYLCASSLPGSTDTQYFGPGTRLTVL.

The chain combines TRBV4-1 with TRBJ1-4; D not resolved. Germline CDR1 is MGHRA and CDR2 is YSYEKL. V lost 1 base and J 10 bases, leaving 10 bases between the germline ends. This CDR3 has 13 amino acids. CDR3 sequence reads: CASSQVGSGKLFF. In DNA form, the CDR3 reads TGCGCCAGCAGCCAAGTAGGGAGTGGAAAACTGTTTTTT.

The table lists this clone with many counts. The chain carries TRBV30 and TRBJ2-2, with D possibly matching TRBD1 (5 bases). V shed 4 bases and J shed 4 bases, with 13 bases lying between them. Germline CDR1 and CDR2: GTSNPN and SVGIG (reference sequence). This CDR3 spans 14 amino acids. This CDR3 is CAWNLGERTGELFF. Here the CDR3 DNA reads TGTGCCTGGAACTTAGGGGAACGCACCGGGGAGCTGTTTTTT. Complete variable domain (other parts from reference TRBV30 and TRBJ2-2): SQTIHQWPATLVQPVGSPLSLECTVEGTSNPNLYWYRQAAGRGLQLLFYSVGIGQISSEVPQNLSASRPQDRQFILSSKKLLLSDSGFYLCAWNLGERTGELFFGEGSRLTVL.

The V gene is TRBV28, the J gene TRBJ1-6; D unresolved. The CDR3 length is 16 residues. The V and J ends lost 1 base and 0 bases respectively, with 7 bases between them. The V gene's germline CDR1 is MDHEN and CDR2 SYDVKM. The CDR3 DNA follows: TGTGCCAGCAGTTTATTTTCCAGCTCCTATAATTCACCCCTCCACTTT. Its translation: CASSLFSSSYNSPLHF.

As DNA, the CDR3 is TGTGCCAGCAGCCAAGAGGCCAGGGCCGCCTACGAGCAGTACTTC. Its translation is CASSQEARAAYEQYF. This sequence joins TRBV3-1 (or the pseudogene TRBV3-2) and TRBJ2-7; D possibly corresponds to TRBD1 (5 bases). Germline CDR1 LGHDT, CDR2 YNNKEL (reference sequence). The CDR3 consists of 15 residues. The V end was cut by 0 bases, the J end by 2 bases, with 11 bases between.

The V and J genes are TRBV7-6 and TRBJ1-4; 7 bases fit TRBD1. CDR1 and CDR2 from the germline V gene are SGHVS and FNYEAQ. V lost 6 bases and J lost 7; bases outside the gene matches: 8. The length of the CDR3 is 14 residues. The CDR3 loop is CASSPRGPGEKLFF. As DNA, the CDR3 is TGTGCCAGCAGTCCGAGGGGGCCGGGTGAAAAACTGTTTTTT.

The CDR3: CASSLTSLRAGLREQYF. For the CDR3, the DNA is TGTGCCAGCAGTTTAACCTCCCTTCGTGCAGGGCTGAGAGAGCAGTACTTC. The chain couples TRBV28 to TRBJ2-7; the D gene is possibly TRBD1 (5 bases). Germline V gene lookup returns CDR1 MDHEN and CDR2 SYDVKM. V was cut by 2 bases and J by 7 bases, with 24 bases left in between. The CDR3 consists of 17 residues.

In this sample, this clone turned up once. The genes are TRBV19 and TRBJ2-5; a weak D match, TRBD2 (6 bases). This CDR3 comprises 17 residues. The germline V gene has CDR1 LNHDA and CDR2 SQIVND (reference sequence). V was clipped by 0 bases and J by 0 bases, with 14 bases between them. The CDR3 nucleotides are TGTGCCAGTAGTATAGATCATTTAGCGGAATACCAAGAGACCCAGTACTTC. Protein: CASSIDHLAEYQETQYF. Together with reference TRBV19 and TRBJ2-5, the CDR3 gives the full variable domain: DGGITQSPKYLFRKEGQNVTLSCEQNLNHDAMYWYRQDPGQGLRLIYYSQIVNDFQKGDIAEGYSVSREKKESFPLTVTSAQKNPTAFYLCASSIDHLAEYQETQYFGPGTRLLVL.

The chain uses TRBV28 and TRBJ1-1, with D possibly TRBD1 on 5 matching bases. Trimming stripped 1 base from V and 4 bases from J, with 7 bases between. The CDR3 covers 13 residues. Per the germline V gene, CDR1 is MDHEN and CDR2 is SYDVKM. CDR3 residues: CASSLFQGTEAFF. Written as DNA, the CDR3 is TGTGCCAGCAGTTTATTTCAGGGCACTGAAGCTTTCTTT.

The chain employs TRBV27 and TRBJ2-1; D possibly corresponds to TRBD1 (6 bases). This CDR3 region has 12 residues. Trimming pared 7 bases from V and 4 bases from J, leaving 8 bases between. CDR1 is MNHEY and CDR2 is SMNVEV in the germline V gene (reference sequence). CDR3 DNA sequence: TGTGCCAGCAACGGACAGTACAATGAGCAGTTCTTC. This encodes CASNGQYNEQFF.

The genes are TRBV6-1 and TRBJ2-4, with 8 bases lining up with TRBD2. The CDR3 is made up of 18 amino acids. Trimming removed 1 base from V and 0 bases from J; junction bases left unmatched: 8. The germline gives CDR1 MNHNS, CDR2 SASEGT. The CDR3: CASSEGIVRGVAKNIQYF. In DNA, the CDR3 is TGTGCCAGCAGTGAAGGGATTGTGCGGGGGGTAGCCAAAAACATTCAGTACTTC.

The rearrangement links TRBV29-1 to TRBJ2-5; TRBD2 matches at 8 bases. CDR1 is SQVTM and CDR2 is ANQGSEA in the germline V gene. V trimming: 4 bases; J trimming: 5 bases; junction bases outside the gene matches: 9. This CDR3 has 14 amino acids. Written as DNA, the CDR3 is TGCAGCGTTGTGGTAGCGGGACGGGGGGAGACCCAGTACTTC. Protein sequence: CSVVVAGRGETQYF.

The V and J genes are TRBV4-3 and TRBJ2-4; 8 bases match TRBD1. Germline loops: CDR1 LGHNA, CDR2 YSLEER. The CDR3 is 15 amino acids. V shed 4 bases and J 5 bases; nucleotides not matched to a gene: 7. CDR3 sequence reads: CASSRLAQGENIQYF. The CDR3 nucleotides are TGCGCCAGCAGCCGCTTGGCACAGGGGGAAAACATTCAGTACTTC.